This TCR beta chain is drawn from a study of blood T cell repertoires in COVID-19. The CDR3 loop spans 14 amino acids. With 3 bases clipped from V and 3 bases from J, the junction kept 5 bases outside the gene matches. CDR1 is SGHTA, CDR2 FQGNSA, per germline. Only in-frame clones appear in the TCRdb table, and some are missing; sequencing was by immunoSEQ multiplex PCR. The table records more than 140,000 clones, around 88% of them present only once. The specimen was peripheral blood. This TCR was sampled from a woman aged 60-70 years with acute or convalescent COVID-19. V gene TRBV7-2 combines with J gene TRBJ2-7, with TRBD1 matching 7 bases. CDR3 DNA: TGTGCCAGCAGCTTGAACTCAGGGGGCTACGAGCAGTACTTC. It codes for CASSLNSGGYEQYF. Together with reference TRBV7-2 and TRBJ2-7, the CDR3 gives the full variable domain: GAGVSQSPSNKVTEKGKDVELRCDPISGHTALYWYRQSLGQGLEFLIYFQGNSAPDKSGLPSDRFSAERTGGSVSTLTIQRTQQEDSAVYLCASSLNSGGYEQYFGPGTRLTVT.